This TCR beta chain derives from a study of Ad26.COV2.S vaccination and SARS-CoV-2 variants. The CDR3 extends over 15 amino acids. The V gene lost 1 base and the J gene lost 7 bases, with 14 bases spanning the gap. Germline CDR1 is LNHDA and CDR2 is SQIVND (reference sequence). Overall study results and limits: Vaccinated and placebo-treated recipients had similar non-spike TCR breadth.

In the case of this clone: The antigen is undetermined.

Treatment reported: roughly 18 received Ad26.COV2.S at low or high dose, single or two shots; a few received placebo; per-sample allocation not given. The samples were gathered on day 63 after the first injection of vaccine or placebo. TCRdb's table, derived via immunoSEQ multiplex PCR, lists solely in-frame clones and lacks some. The table lists 350,000 to 500,000 clones, 80% to 95% of them singletons. The source is a person aged 18-60 years who received the Ad26.COV2.S COVID-19 vaccine or a placebo. The specimen was peripheral blood, collected in a trial of Ad26.COV2.S vaccine versus placebo. This chain uses TRBV19 with TRBJ2-1, with D perhaps assigned TRBD1 or TRBD2 (7 bases each). The CDR3 protein is CASSIGQGGLNEQFF. CDR3 DNA: TGTGCCAGTAGTATAGGACAGGGAGGGTTGAATGAGCAGTTCTTC.